These 3 T cell receptor beta chains were sequenced from one sample in a study of T cell changes during pregnancy in multiple sclerosis. Profiling relied on immunoSEQ multiplex PCR, and the TCRdb table lists in-frame clones only, not all of them. The sample has 20,000 to 25,000 clones, about nine tenths seen once. Specimen: CD8+ T cells from peripheral blood mononuclear cells, collected in the first trimester of pregnancy. All receptors derive from a female donor in good health, enrolled as a control in a pregnancy study.

The chain recombines TRBV4-2 with TRBJ1-5; unclear D gene. V was pared by 4 bases and J by 2 bases, with 9 bases between. Germline lookup yields CDR1 LGHNA and CDR2 YNFKEQ. The CDR3 totals 14 residues. The chain's CDR3 is CASSPLLGNQPQHF. In nucleotides, the CDR3 is TGTGCCAGCAGCCCACTTCTCGGCAATCAGCCCCAGCATTTT.

The chain uses TRBV5-6 and TRBJ2-7; 7 bases align to TRBD2. V lost 4 bases and J lost 6; bases outside the gene matches: 13. The CDR3 runs to 15 residues. The germline gives CDR1 SGHDT, CDR2 YYEEEE. The CDR3 protein is CASSPGEGGSGEQYF. CDR3 in DNA: TGTGCCAGCAGCCCGGGTGAGGGAGGGTCTGGCGAGCAGTACTTC.

The chain employs TRBV27 and TRBJ2-7, with 8 bases matching TRBD1. This CDR3 spans 14 amino acids. The germline gives CDR1 MNHEY, CDR2 SMNVEV (reference sequence). The V gene end was trimmed by 5 bases and the J gene end by 2 bases; junction bases not matched to a gene: 5. DNA of the CDR3: TGTGCCAGCAGTGCTGGACAGGGCGCCTACGAGCAGTACTTC. Encoded protein: CASSAGQGAYEQYF.